The sequence of this TCR beta chain was determined in a study of T cell responses to AZD1222 COVID-19 vaccine. This clone came up a few times. Some clones are missing from TCRdb's copy, which holds only in-frame ones; the method was immunoSEQ multiplex PCR. The profile shows fewer than 130,000 clones, around 90% of them singletons. The J segment lost 3 bases and the V segment lost 3 bases, leaving 11 bases of the junction unmatched. The CDR3 runs 16 residues. Looked up from germline, CDR1 is SEHNR and CDR2 is FQNEAQ (reference sequence). The rearrangement joins TRBV7-9 to TRBJ2-7; 7 bases are a match to TRBD1. This receptor was obtained from an adult in good health. The sample was peripheral blood, taken on day 0 of AZD1222 vaccination. Here the CDR3 reads CASSLATTGTVYEQYF. DNA of the CDR3: TGTGCCAGCAGCTTGGCCACAACGGGGACAGTCTACGAGCAGTACTTC.